Listed here is a single TCR beta chain. The data stem from a study of blood T cell repertoires in COVID-19. Study context: COVID-19 samples collected from the United States, Italy and Spain covered acute and convalescent phases. PBMCs, B-cell-depleted T cells, or T cells provided the cDNA or gDNA that made up the material.

Per the authors' pipeline: Amplification from reference gene primers served as the basis for estimated nucleated cell counts. Data came from immunoSEQ multiplex PCR; TCRdb stores just in-frame clones and leaves some out. V and J calls and clone size are copied from that table; D and trimming were computed from the DNA. The sample yields about 360,000 clones, around 80% seen once. The CDR3 consists of 15 residues. After removal of 9 bases from V and 7 bases from J, the junction contained 10 bases not matched to a gene. The V gene's germline CDR1 is LNHDA and CDR2 SQIVND (reference sequence). This rearrangement joins TRBV19 to TRBJ2-2; the match to TRBD2 covers 11 bases. Specimen: peripheral blood. The clonotype was recovered from a young man with active or convalescent COVID-19. CDR3 nucleotides: TGTGCCAGCCTAACAACTAGCGGGAGTAACGGGGAGCTGTTTTTT. As protein: CASLTTSGSNGELFF.